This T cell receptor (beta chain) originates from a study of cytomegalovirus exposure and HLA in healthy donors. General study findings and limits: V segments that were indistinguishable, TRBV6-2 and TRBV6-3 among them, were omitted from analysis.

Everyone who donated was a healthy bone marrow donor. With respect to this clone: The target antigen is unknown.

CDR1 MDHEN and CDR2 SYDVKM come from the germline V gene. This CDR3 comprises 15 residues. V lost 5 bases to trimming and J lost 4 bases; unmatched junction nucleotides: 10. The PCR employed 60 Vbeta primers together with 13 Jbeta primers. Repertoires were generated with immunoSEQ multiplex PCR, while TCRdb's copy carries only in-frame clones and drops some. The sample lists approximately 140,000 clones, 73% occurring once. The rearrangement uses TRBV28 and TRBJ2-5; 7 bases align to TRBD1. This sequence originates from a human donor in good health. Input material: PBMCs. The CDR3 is CASSEDRAGGETQYF. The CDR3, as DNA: TGTGCCAGCAGTGAAGACAGGGCAGGAGGAGAGACCCAGTACTTC.